This T cell receptor (beta chain) was identified during a study of cytomegalovirus exposure and HLA in healthy donors. Trimming took 3 bases from V and 10 from J; bases not matched to a gene: 1. Germline values: CDR1 SQVTM, CDR2 ANQGSEA. The CDR3 is 11 residues long. Study-wide findings and caveats: An Asian-associated ancestry cluster reportedly showed fewer N-insertions than the approximately 690-donor mean in a later analysis. The authors later found TCR association rates varying by HLA locus, with DRB1 most and HLA-C fewest. Later analysis demonstrated an association between a missense DCLRE1C variant and TCR beta V- and J-gene trimming. Indistinguishability led to the exclusion of some V segments, TRBV6-2 and TRBV6-3 included.

PCR employed 60 Vbeta and 13 Jbeta primers. Generated by immunoSEQ multiplex PCR, the TCRdb table keeps only in-frame clones and is missing some. The table includes tens of thousands of clones, around 72% detected once. About this clone itself: As yet, its antigen is unknown.

Sequences were obtained from PBMCs. V gene TRBV29-1 combines with J gene TRBJ1-4, with 8 positions matching TRBD1. The clonotype originates from a woman aged 40 to 55 in good health and CMV-seropositive. DNA of the CDR3: TGCAGCGTTGACCAGGGGGCAAAACTGTTTTTT. Translating it yields CSVDQGAKLFF.